The 26 T cell receptor beta chains in this list originate from one sample, sequenced in a study of cytomegalovirus exposure and HLA in healthy donors. 60 Vbeta and 13 Jbeta primers were used in PCR. Clones were sequenced by immunoSEQ multiplex PCR, and TCRdb holds only the in-frame ones, with some missing. In the table there are roughly 200,000 clones, 77% of which are singletons. The sample comprised PBMCs. All receptors derive from a woman aged 55-70 years in good health and CMV-seropositive.

This clone appeared once. The rearrangement uses TRBV7-3 and TRBJ2-7; D might be TRBD2 (5 bases). CDR1 SGHTA and CDR2 FQGTGA come from the germline V gene. The CDR3 consists of 12 residues. V was pared by 5 bases and J by 7 bases, with 12 bases between. CDR3: CASSLGTGEQYF. DNA of the CDR3: TGTGCCAGCAGCCTAGGTACGGGGGAGCAGTACTTC. The variable domain in full, with the rest retrieved from reference TRBV7-3 and TRBJ2-7, is GAGVSQTPSNKVTEKGKYVELRCDPISGHTALYWYRQSLGQGPEFLIYFQGTGAADDSGLPNDRFFAVRPEGSVSTLKIQRTERGDSAVYLCASSLGTGEQYFGPGTRLTVT.

The chain links TRBV6-5 to TRBJ1-2; D is undetermined. Germline assignment: CDR1 MNHEY and CDR2 SVGAGI. The CDR3 loop spans 12 amino acids. The V and J ends lost 5 bases and 2 bases respectively, with 6 bases between them. The CDR3 reads CASSPNNYGYTF. The CDR3 DNA sequence: TGTGCCAGCAGTCCTAACAACTATGGCTACACCTTC.

This chain links TRBV4-3 with TRBJ2-3; 8 bases line up with TRBD2. The CDR3 contains 18 residues. V lost 4 bases and J lost 2; bases outside the gene matches: 14. In germline, CDR1 is LGHNA, CDR2 YSLEER. DNA for the CDR3: TGCGCCAGCAGCCTGCGGGGGGCAATAGCGGGGACCACAGATACGCAGTATTTT. This gives the protein CASSLRGAIAGTTDTQYF.

This rearrangement joins TRBV5-1 to TRBJ2-7, with 13 positions matching TRBD2. Trimming took 3 bases from V and 10 from J; bases not matched to a gene: 10. This CDR3 contains 15 residues. CDR1 is SGHRS, CDR2 YFSETQ, per germline. DNA for the CDR3: TGCGCCAGCAGCTCGTATACCGGGACTAGCGGGATTCAGTACTTC. Protein: CASSSYTGTSGIQYF.

The genes are TRBV2 and TRBJ2-7; no reliable D call. The ends were cut back, 4 bases at V and 12 bases at J, with 13 bases in the middle. The CDR3 length is 11 residues. CDR1 and CDR2 (germline): SNHLY, FYNNEI. The DNA of the CDR3 is TGTGCCAGCAGTGTACGCCTAGAAACGTACTTC. Amino acid sequence: CASSVRLETYF. Looking up the rest from reference TRBV2 and TRBJ2-7 gives the full variable domain: EPEVTQTPSHQVTQMGQEVILRCVPISNHLYFYWYRQILGQKVEFLVSFYNNEISEKSEIFDDQFSVERPDGSNFTLKIRSTKLEDSAMYFCASSVRLETYFGPGTRLTVT.

Regarding this clone: Other DNA sequences from this sample encode an identical CDR3 as well. The gene calls are TRBV27 and TRBJ1-1, with 8 bases identical to TRBD1. The trim removed 4 bases at V and 1 base at J, leaving 5 bases unmatched. This CDR3 contains 15 residues. Germline loops: CDR1 MNHEY, CDR2 SMNVEV (reference sequence). The CDR3 DNA is TGTGCCAGCAGTTCGCCCGGACAGGGGAACACTGAAGCTTTCTTT. Its protein is CASSSPGQGNTEAFF.

The gene calls are TRBV7-6 and TRBJ2-7; D is undetermined. The CDR3 extends over 14 amino acids. The germline V gene has CDR1 SGHVS and CDR2 FNYEAQ. V lost 1 base and J 3 bases, leaving 10 bases between the germline ends. Here the CDR3 reads CASSLGAVFYEQYF. The CDR3 DNA reads TGTGCCAGCAGCTTAGGGGCTGTATTCTACGAGCAGTACTTC.

A few counts support this clone. The J gene is TRBJ2-7, the V gene TRBV11-2; D is unresolved. CDR1 is SGHAT and CDR2 is FQNNGV in the germline V gene. V was trimmed by 3 bases and J by 2 bases, leaving 14 bases between them. The CDR3 spans 15 residues. The CDR3 protein is CASSLSDGTAYEQYF. The CDR3 DNA is TGTGCCAGCAGCTTGTCTGACGGAACAGCCTACGAGCAGTACTTC.

The genes are TRBV7-2 and TRBJ1-5; 9 bases align to TRBD1. Germline-derived CDR1 and CDR2 are SGHTA and FQGNSA. Losses at the gene ends were 3 bases for V and 10 bases for J; bases not matched to a gene: 4. CDR3 length: 13 residues. CDR3: CASSLGQGKPQHF. The CDR3 DNA reads TGTGCCAGCAGCTTGGGACAGGGAAAACCCCAGCATTTT. The full variable domain, its missing parts supplied by reference TRBV7-2 and TRBJ1-5, is GAGVSQSPSNKVTEKGKDVELRCDPISGHTALYWYRQSLGQGLEFLIYFQGNSAPDKSGLPSDRFSAERTGGSVSTLTIQRTQQEDSAVYLCASSLGQGKPQHFGDGTRLSIL.

This clone was observed once. V gene TRBV29-1 combines with J gene TRBJ1-2, with D hard to call. The CDR3 loop spans 12 amino acids. Trimming removed 6 bases at V and 6 bases at J, with 14 bases between. Germline V gene lookup returns CDR1 SQVTM and CDR2 ANQGSEA. CDR3 protein: CSVGRRNDGYTF. The CDR3 coding sequence is TGCAGCGTGGGGAGACGGAACGATGGCTACACCTTC.

V and J are TRBV5-5 and TRBJ2-3; D gene unclear. This CDR3 is 14 amino acids long. V gave up 0 bases and J gave up 5 bases, with 10 bases separating them. Germline V lookup: CDR1 SGHKS, CDR2 YYEKEE (reference sequence). The CDR3 protein is CASSLDSSLDTQYF. CDR3 nucleotides: TGTGCCAGCAGCTTGGACAGTTCTCTAGATACGCAGTATTTT.

The V call is TRBV4-2, the J call TRBJ2-1; D is possibly TRBD2 (5 bases). The CDR3 is 15 residues long. Germline V gene sequence: CDR1 LGHNA, CDR2 YNFKEQ. Trimming shortened V by 0 bases and J by 0 bases, and 6 bases separated the two germline ends. DNA for the CDR3: TGTGCCAGCAGCCAAGAGGGGAGCTCCTACAATGAGCAGTTCTTC. This translates into CASSQEGSSYNEQFF.

This clone showed up just a few times. The chain is built from TRBV30 and TRBJ2-1; 10 bases fit TRBD2. The junction had 2 bases not matched to a gene; V was cut back by 3 bases and J by 3 bases. Germline V gene lookup returns CDR1 GTSNPN and CDR2 SVGIG (reference sequence). The CDR3 consists of 14 residues. The CDR3 is CAWRASGGYNEQFF. The CDR3 DNA reads TGTGCCTGGAGGGCTAGCGGGGGCTACAATGAGCAGTTCTTC.

The chain's CDR3 is CASSLGELKTDTQYF. CDR3 sequence (DNA): TGTGCCAGCAGTCTCGGGGAGCTCAAGACAGATACGCAGTATTTT. The V and J genes are TRBV2 and TRBJ2-3, with TRBD2 as a possible D gene (5 bases). The V end lost 5 bases, the J end lost 3 bases, and 15 bases lay between the germline ends. The CDR3 runs to 15 residues. Germline CDR1 reads SNHLY; CDR2 reads FYNNEI. Combining the CDR3 with reference TRBV2 and TRBJ2-3 gives the whole variable domain EPEVTQTPSHQVTQMGQEVILRCVPISNHLYFYWYRQILGQKVEFLVSFYNNEISEKSEIFDDQFSVERPDGSNFTLKIRSTKLEDSAMYFCASSLGELKTDTQYFGPGTRLTVL.

This chain connects TRBV2 to TRBJ2-2; the D is unclear. CDR3 length: 13 residues. Germline CDR1 and CDR2: SNHLY and FYNNEI. V lost 9 bases and J 5 bases, leaving 13 bases between the germline ends. CDR3 in amino acids: CASRDTETGELFF. DNA for the CDR3: TGTGCCAGTCGAGACACGGAAACCGGGGAGCTGTTTTTT.

V gene TRBV28 combines with J gene TRBJ2-7; D perhaps matches TRBD2 (8 bases). This CDR3 is 16 amino acids long. From germline, CDR1 is MDHEN and CDR2 SYDVKM. V was shortened by 5 bases and J by 3 bases, with 20 bases between the two germline ends. CDR3 region: CASSPGGTVVNYEQYF. As DNA, the CDR3 is TGTGCCAGCAGTCCGGGGGGGACAGTCGTAAACTACGAGCAGTACTTC.

As for this clone: The same CDR3 arises from other DNA sequences in this sample as well. The genes are TRBV27 and TRBJ1-2; tentative D call: TRBD1 (5 bases). Looked up from germline, CDR1 is MNHEY and CDR2 is SMNVEV (reference sequence). V lost 2 bases, J lost 3 bases, and 7 bases lay in between. The CDR3 is made up of 13 amino acids. The CDR3 spells CASSLQGDYGYTF. The CDR3 DNA sequence: TGTGCCAGCAGTTTACAGGGTGACTATGGCTACACCTTC.

The V call is TRBV25-1, the J call TRBJ1-1, with a tentative D call TRBD1 (5 bases). The length of the CDR3 is 15 residues. Germline loops: CDR1 MGHDK, CDR2 SYGVNS. Trimming cost V 4 bases and J 5 bases, with 17 bases left between them. The CDR3 DNA reads as TGTGCCAGCAGTGGACCGGCAGGGCGTAGTACTGAAGCTTTCTTT. Translation: CASSGPAGRSTEAFF. Together with reference TRBV25-1 and TRBJ1-1, the CDR3 gives the full variable domain: EADIYQTPRYLVIGTGKKITLECSQTMGHDKMYWYQQDPGMELHLIHYSYGVNSTEKGDLSSESTVSRIRTEHFPLTLESARPSHTSQYLCASSGPAGRSTEAFFGQGTRLTVV.

The V gene is TRBV5-1, the J gene TRBJ1-2, with unresolved D. Germline V lookup: CDR1 SGHRS, CDR2 YFSETQ. CDR3 length: 14 residues. V shed 0 bases and J shed 1 base, with 7 bases lying between them. CDR3 nucleotide sequence: TGCGCCAGCAGCTTGGAGCTCCTTAACTATGGCTACACCTTC. Protein product: CASSLELLNYGYTF.

In this sample, this clone turned up a few times. This chain uses TRBV28 with TRBJ2-1, with D possibly being TRBD1 (6 bases). The V gene lost 5 bases and the J gene lost 0 bases, with 14 bases spanning the gap. From germline, CDR1 is MDHEN and CDR2 SYDVKM. This CDR3 is 16 amino acids long. The CDR3 nucleotides read TGTGCCAGCAGTCCGCTCACAGGGAGCTCCTACAATGAGCAGTTCTTC. As protein: CASSPLTGSSYNEQFF.

The chain carries TRBV7-2 and TRBJ2-1; 7 nucleotides match TRBD1. The V gene's germline CDR1 is SGHTA and CDR2 FQGNSA. This CDR3 is built from 15 residues. Trimming cost V 5 bases and J 7 bases; bases outside gene matches: 11. In DNA form, the CDR3 reads TGTGCCAGCAGCCCCCAGGACAGGCCCGAGAATGAGCAGTTCTTC. This encodes CASSPQDRPENEQFF.

The genes are TRBV5-6 and TRBJ1-1, with D maybe TRBD1 (5 bases). CDR3 size: 14 residues. V lost 4 bases and J lost 3, with 13 bases in between. Germline V CDR1 and CDR2: SGHDT, YYEEEE. CDR3 protein: CASSRIARDTEAFF. The DNA for the CDR3 is TGTGCCAGCAGCCGTATCGCCAGGGACACTGAAGCTTTCTTT.

This chain connects TRBV5-1 to TRBJ2-2; possibly TRBD2 for D (6 bases). Between the trimmed V and J ends, which lost 6 bases and 6 bases, there was a span of 18 bases. This CDR3 is built from 15 residues. Germline assignment: CDR1 SGHRS and CDR2 YFSETQ. CDR3 sequence (DNA): TGCGCCAGCAATAGAGGCGGGAAGGATGCCGGGGAGCTGTTTTTT. It is translated as CASNRGGKDAGELFF.

The table lists this clone with a count of one. The chain employs TRBV7-6 and TRBJ2-1, with D tentatively TRBD2 (5 bases). Germline assignment: CDR1 SGHVS and CDR2 FNYEAQ. The CDR3 covers 15 residues. V dropped 1 base and J dropped 6 bases, with 13 bases sitting between them. DNA of the CDR3: TGTGCCAGCAGCTTAGTTCCCACTAGTATCAATGAGCAGTTCTTC. Its translation: CASSLVPTSINEQFF. Drawing the rest from reference TRBV7-6 and TRBJ2-1, the complete variable domain is GAGVSQSPRYKVTKRGQDVALRCDPISGHVSLYWYRQALGQGPEFLTYFNYEAQQDKSGLPNDRFSAERPEGSISTLTIQRTEQRDSAMYRCASSLVPTSINEQFFGPGTRLTVL.

The count of this clone is one. The rearrangement uses TRBV19 and TRBJ1-3; D unclear. Trimming cost V 5 bases and J 3 bases, with 11 bases left between them. Germline V lookup: CDR1 LNHDA, CDR2 SQIVND (reference sequence). The CDR3 spans 14 residues. The DNA of the CDR3 is TGTGCCAGTAGTTGGGAGACACTTGGAAACACCATATATTTT. Protein: CASSWETLGNTIYF.

J is TRBJ1-1 and V is TRBV6-5, with unresolved D. CDR3 length equals 13 residues. Trimming cost V 10 bases and J 1 base, with 13 bases left between them. Germline CDR1 and CDR2: MNHEY and SVGAGI. DNA of the CDR3: TGTGCCACTCAGCGGCGGGAGAACACTGAAGCTTTCTTT. This sequence encodes CATQRRENTEAFF.